The next 10 T cell receptor beta chains were all read from a single sample in a study of T-cell reconstitution after alpha-beta-depleted transplantation in children. Preparing the TCRbeta library involved the use of unique molecular identifiers. TCRdb redid the calling of the PCR reads with MiXCR, one entry per CDR3 protein. Of roughly 340,000 distinct CDR3 sequences in the sample, around 15% were seen once. The input for sequencing was PBMCs, mostly from graft donor cells, taken 360 days after TCRalphabeta/CD19-depleted stem cell transplant. The receptors were sampled from a male patient between 2 and 15 years old who had a stem cell transplant for acute lymphoblastic leukemia, so the T cells may come from the graft donor.

This clonotype was seen only a few times. The chain joins TRBV29-1 to TRBJ2-7, with 7 bases aligning to TRBD1. V was clipped by 4 bases and J by 4 bases; unmatched bases: 10. This CDR3 is 14 amino acids long. Germline assignment: CDR1 SQVTM and CDR2 ANQGSEA. CDR3 protein: CSVVSRTGGYEQYF. The CDR3 nucleotides read TGCAGCGTTGTATCTAGGACAGGAGGTTACGAGCAGTACTTC.

This clonotype was picked up a small number of times. CDR3 residues: CASSAGVLAGGRGETQYF. The CDR3 nucleotides read TGTGCCAGCAGCGCAGGGGTACTAGCGGGAGGGCGTGGGGAGACCCAGTACTTC. V usage is TRBV9 and J usage is TRBJ2-5, with 13 nucleotides matching TRBD2. CDR3 length equals 18 residues. Germline loops: CDR1 SGDLS, CDR2 YYNGEE. The V and J ends lost 3 bases and 5 bases, in that order; junction bases with no gene match: 13.

In this sample, this clonotype turned up a few times. The chain links TRBV29-1 to TRBJ2-7; TRBD1 matches 7 bases. Germline-derived CDR1 and CDR2 are SQVTM and ANQGSEA. CDR3 length: 14 amino acids. With V trimmed by 0 bases and J by 3 bases, 5 bases remained unmatched. The CDR3 DNA reads as TGCAGCGTTGAAGAACCGGGACAGAGCTACGAGCAGTACTTC. As protein: CSVEEPGQSYEQYF.

V usage is TRBV28 and J usage is TRBJ2-5; 9 nucleotides match TRBD1. The CDR3 sequence is 15 residues long. CDR1 and CDR2 from the germline V gene are MDHEN and SYDVKM. The junction had 7 bases not matched to a gene; V was cut back by 5 bases and J by 3 bases. The CDR3 DNA sequence: TGTGCCAGCAGTGGAGCCGGGACAGGGAAAGAGACCCAGTACTTC. Translating it yields CASSGAGTGKETQYF.

There are many counts of this clonotype. The chain joins TRBV7-9 to TRBJ2-1, with 9 bases identical to TRBD2. The CDR3 loop spans 17 amino acids. The germline CDR1 and CDR2 sequences are SEHNR and FQNEAQ (reference sequence). The trim removed 5 bases at V and 0 bases at J, leaving 8 bases unmatched. CDR3 residues: CASSPTSGPSSYNEQFF. In nucleotides, the CDR3 is TGTGCCAGCAGCCCAACTAGCGGGCCCAGCTCCTACAATGAGCAGTTCTTC.

In its sample, this clonotype was seen a few times. The CDR3 spells CAISEGGLVYNEQFF. The CDR3 region has the DNA TGTGCCATCAGTGAGGGGGGGCTAGTCTACAATGAGCAGTTCTTC. The chain uses TRBV10-3 and TRBJ2-1, with D possibly being TRBD1 or TRBD2 (6 bases each). Trimming stripped 2 bases from V and 3 bases from J, with 11 bases between. The CDR3 extends over 15 amino acids. Germline V gene sequence: CDR1 ENHRY, CDR2 SYGVKD.

This clonotype came up a few times. The chain joins TRBV9 to TRBJ2-1; the D gene could be TRBD1 or TRBD2 (5 bases each). Germline V CDR1 and CDR2: SGDLS, YYNGEE. This CDR3 is built from 15 residues. V lost 0 bases and J lost 1, with 8 bases in between. CDR3: CASSVGDASYNEQFF. The CDR3 region has the DNA TGTGCCAGCAGCGTAGGGGACGCTTCCTACAATGAGCAGTTCTTC.

This clonotype was observed many times. This chain uses TRBV12-5 with TRBJ2-5; 8 nucleotides line up with TRBD2. This CDR3 comprises 14 residues. The ends lost 2 bases at V and 3 bases at J; junction bases unmatched: 2. Germline CDR1 LGHNT, CDR2 FRNRAP. CDR3 nucleotide sequence: TGTGCTAGTGGTTTGAGCGGGAGTAAAGAGACCCAGTACTTC. The encoded protein is CASGLSGSKETQYF.

J is TRBJ1-1 and V is TRBV7-9; 10 bases agree with TRBD1. This CDR3 is 16 amino acids long. Germline CDR1 is SEHNR and CDR2 is FQNEAQ (reference sequence). V shed 6 bases and J 2 bases; nucleotides not matched to a gene: 9. CDR3 loop: CASSLTGGRRNTEAFF. In DNA, the CDR3 is TGTGCCAGCAGTTTGACAGGGGGCCGGCGCAACACTGAAGCTTTCTTT. Combining the CDR3 with reference TRBV7-9 and TRBJ1-1 gives the whole variable domain DTGVSQNPRHKITKRGQNVTFRCDPISEHNRLYWYRQTLGQGPEFLTYFQNEAQLEKSRLLSDRFSAERPKGSFSTLEIQRTEQGDSAMYLCASSLTGGRRNTEAFFGQGTRLTVV.

CDR3 in amino acids: CASSIDRGTDTQYF. CDR3 in DNA: TGTGCCAGTAGCATCGACAGGGGGACAGATACGCAGTATTTT. V is TRBV19 and J is TRBJ2-3, with 9 bases fitting TRBD1. The germline gives CDR1 LNHDA, CDR2 SQIVND (reference sequence). This CDR3 has 14 residues. J lost 3 bases, V lost 6 bases, and 4 bases had no gene match.